Following are 5 T cell receptor beta chains from one sample sequenced in a study of Ad26.COV2.S vaccination and SARS-CoV-2 variants. Treatment described: 15 to 20 received Ad26.COV2.S at low or high dose, single or two shots; about 5 received placebo; per-sample allocation not given. Each sample was drawn 63 days after the first injection (of vaccine or placebo). Data came from immunoSEQ multiplex PCR; TCRdb stores just in-frame clones and leaves some out. The repertoire consists of 300,000 to 350,000 clones, with approximately 87% occurring once and the leading ten covering about 5%. The sequenced sample was peripheral blood, obtained in a trial of Ad26.COV2.S vaccine versus placebo. These TCRs come from a person between 18 and 60 years old who received the Ad26.COV2.S COVID-19 vaccine or a placebo.

This sequence joins TRBV5-4 and TRBJ1-2; 8 bases map to TRBD1. Unmatched junction bases numbered 8, after V lost 1 base and J lost 3 bases. The CDR3 consists of 16 residues. Germline V CDR1 and CDR2: SGHNT, YYREEE (reference sequence). This CDR3 is CASSLKETGVHYGYTF. The CDR3 coding sequence is TGTGCCAGCAGCTTGAAGGAGACAGGGGTGCACTATGGCTACACCTTC.

V gene TRBV19 combines with J gene TRBJ2-1; maybe TRBD1 (6 bases). This CDR3 has 13 residues. V lost 1 base and J 6 bases, leaving 7 bases between the germline ends. Germline V gene data show CDR1 as LNHDA and CDR2 as SQIVND (reference sequence). The CDR3 reads CASSIVRGNEQFF. DNA for the CDR3: TGTGCCAGTAGTATAGTCAGGGGCAATGAGCAGTTCTTC.

The rearrangement uses TRBV30 and TRBJ2-3, with D possibly TRBD2 on 5 matching bases. Germline V gene data show CDR1 as GTSNPN and CDR2 as SVGIG (reference sequence). The CDR3 consists of 14 residues. The ends were cut back, 1 base at V and 6 bases at J, with 14 bases in the middle. CDR3 region: CAWSEAPGVDTQYF. The DNA for the CDR3 is TGTGCCTGGAGTGAGGCGCCCGGGGTGGATACGCAGTATTTT.

CDR3 sequence reads: CASSPDRSSYNEQFF. The DNA of the CDR3 is TGCGCCAGCAGCCCCGACAGGAGCTCCTACAATGAGCAGTTCTTC. This chain links TRBV4-1 with TRBJ2-1; possibly TRBD1 for D (6 bases). The germline gives CDR1 MGHRA, CDR2 YSYEKL. Trimming cost V 4 bases and J 0 bases, with 10 bases left between them. CDR3 length equals 15 residues.

V gene TRBV6-1 combines with J gene TRBJ2-7; 8 nucleotides match TRBD1. Germline trimming cut 2 bases from V and 7 bases from J; bases unmatched to any gene: 7. There are 14 residues in the CDR3. Germline V gene lookup returns CDR1 MNHNS and CDR2 SASEGT. Written as DNA, the CDR3 is TGTGCCAGCAGTGAAAGGCAGGGGGCTGAAGAGCAGTACTTC. Protein sequence: CASSERQGAEEQYF.